Sequencing of this TCR beta chain was carried out in a study of radiotherapy plus CTLA-4 blockade in lung cancer. Across the study: Disease control was achieved by approximately 30% of patients, and objective responses by 18%.

This CDR3 is built from 15 residues. The V segment lost 3 bases and the J segment 6 bases; nucleotides outside the gene matches: 8. Looked up from germline, CDR1 is SGHNT and CDR2 is YENEEA. General study points: Reported findings show early blood T cell clone dynamics, with interferon-beta, best predicted response. Blood-borne expansion of tumor-derived TCR clones followed radiotherapy plus ipilimumab.

Produced via immunoSEQ multiplex PCR; TCRdb's table is partial and in-frame only. This table holds around 130,000 clones, around 90% found once. Enrolled patients, whose metastatic non-small-cell lung cancer was chemo-refractory, received focal radiation plus CTLA-4 blockade with ipilimumab. Worth noting for this clone: The antigen remains undetermined.

The chain combines TRBV11-3 with TRBJ1-1, with 9 nucleotides matching TRBD1. The sequence was collected from a human donor with non-small cell lung cancer that progressed on radiotherapy plus ipilimumab. This material consisted of peripheral blood, taken from a patient treated with radiotherapy plus ipilimumab. The CDR3 sequence: CASSLGTGSGAEAFF. CDR3 in DNA: TGTGCCAGCAGCTTGGGGACAGGGTCCGGGGCTGAAGCTTTCTTT.